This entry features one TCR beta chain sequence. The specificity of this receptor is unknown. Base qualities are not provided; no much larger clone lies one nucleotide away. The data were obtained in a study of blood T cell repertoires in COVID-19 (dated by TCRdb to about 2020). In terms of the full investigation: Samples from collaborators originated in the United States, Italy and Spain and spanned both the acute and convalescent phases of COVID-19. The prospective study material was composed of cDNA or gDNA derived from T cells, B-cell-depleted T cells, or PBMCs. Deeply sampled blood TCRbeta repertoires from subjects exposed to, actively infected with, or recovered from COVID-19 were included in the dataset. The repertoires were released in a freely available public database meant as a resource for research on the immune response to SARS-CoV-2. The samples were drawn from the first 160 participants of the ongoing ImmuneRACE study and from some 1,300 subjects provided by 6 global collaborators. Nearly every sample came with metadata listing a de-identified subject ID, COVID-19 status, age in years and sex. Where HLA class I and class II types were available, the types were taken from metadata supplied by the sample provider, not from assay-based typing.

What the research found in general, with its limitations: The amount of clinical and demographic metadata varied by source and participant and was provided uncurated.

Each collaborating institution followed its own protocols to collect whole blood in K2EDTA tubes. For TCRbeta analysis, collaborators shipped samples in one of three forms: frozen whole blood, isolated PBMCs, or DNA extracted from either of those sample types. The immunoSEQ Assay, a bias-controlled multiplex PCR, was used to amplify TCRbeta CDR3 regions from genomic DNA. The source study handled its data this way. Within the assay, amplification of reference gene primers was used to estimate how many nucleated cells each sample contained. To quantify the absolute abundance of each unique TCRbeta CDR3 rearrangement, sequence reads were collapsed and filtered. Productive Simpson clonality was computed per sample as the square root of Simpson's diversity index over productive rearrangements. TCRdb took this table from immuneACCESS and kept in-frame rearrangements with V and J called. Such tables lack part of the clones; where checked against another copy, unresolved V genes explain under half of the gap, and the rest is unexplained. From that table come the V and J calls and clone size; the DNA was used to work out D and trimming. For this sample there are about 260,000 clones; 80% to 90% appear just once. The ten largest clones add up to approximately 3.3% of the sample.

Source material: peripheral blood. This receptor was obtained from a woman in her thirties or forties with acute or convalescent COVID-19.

CDR3 reads: CASSSGQGNTEAFF. The DNA sequence is given as TGTGCCAGCAGCTCCGGACAGGGTAACACTGAAGCTTTCTTT. Recombination connected TRBV5-4 to TRBJ1-1; 8 bases in the junction line up with TRBD1. Germline trimming amounts to 3 bases on V and 2 bases on J, with 3 as the count of junction bases outside the gene matches. Reading from cysteine to phenylalanine, the CDR3 counts 14 amino acids. Only the CDR3 DNA is retained, 42 bases long and in frame from the first base. Based on the germline V gene (reference sequence), the CDR1 and CDR2 sequences are SGHNT and YYREEE. Joined to the reference TRBV5-4 and TRBJ1-1 proteins, this CDR3 gives the full variable domain: ETGVTQSPTHLIKTRGQQVTLRCSSQSGHNTVSWYQQALGQGPQFIFQYYREEENGRGNFPPRFSGLQFPNYSSELNVNALELDDSALYLCASSSGQGNTEAFFGQGTRLTVV.